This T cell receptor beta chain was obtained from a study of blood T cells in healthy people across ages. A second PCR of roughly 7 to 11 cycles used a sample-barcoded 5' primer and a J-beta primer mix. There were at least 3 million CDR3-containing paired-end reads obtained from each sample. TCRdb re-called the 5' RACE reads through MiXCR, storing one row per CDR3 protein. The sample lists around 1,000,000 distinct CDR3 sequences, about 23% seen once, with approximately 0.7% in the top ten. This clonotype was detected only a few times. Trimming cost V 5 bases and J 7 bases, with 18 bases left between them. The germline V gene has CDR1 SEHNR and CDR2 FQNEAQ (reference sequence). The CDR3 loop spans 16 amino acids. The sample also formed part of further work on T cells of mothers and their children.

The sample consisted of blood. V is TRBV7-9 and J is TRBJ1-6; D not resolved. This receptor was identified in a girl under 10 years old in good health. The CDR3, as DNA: TGTGCCAGCAGCCCCAGATCGGCGGGATCCAATTCACCCCTCCACTTT. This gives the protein CASSPRSAGSNSPLHF.